The 5 T cell receptor beta chains reported below all come from one sample, sequenced in a study of OX40 agonist ivuxolimab in advanced cancers. Clones were sequenced by immunoSEQ multiplex PCR, and TCRdb holds only the in-frame ones, with some missing. Among under 60,000 clones listed, about nine tenths were seen once. The sequences come from CD4+ or CD8+ T cells sorted from blood, collected in a trial of the OX40 agonist ivuxolimab. The receptors come from an adult with an advanced solid tumor such as melanoma, head and neck, liver or kidney cancer.

This clone was seen just once. The chain is built from TRBV27 and TRBJ2-3; weak D call: TRBD2 (6 bases). This CDR3 has 13 residues. The germline V gene encodes CDR1 MNHEY and CDR2 SMNVEV (reference sequence). Trimming pared 6 bases from V and 4 bases from J, leaving 11 bases between. The CDR3 DNA sequence: TGTGCCAGCAGGCTGGCGGGGCCAGATACGCAGTATTTT. Protein: CASRLAGPDTQYF.

The V call is TRBV11-3, the J call TRBJ2-2; D is unresolved. The germline V gene has CDR1 SGHNT and CDR2 YENEEA. This CDR3 is built from 15 residues. V shed 2 bases and J shed 0 bases, with 7 bases lying between them. The CDR3 is CASSLSRTNTGELFF. For the CDR3, the DNA is TGTGCCAGCAGCTTAAGTAGAACGAACACCGGGGAGCTGTTTTTT.

The chain combines TRBV28 with TRBJ2-2; TRBD2 matches 9 bases. The CDR3 runs to 15 residues. Germline CDR1 and CDR2: MDHEN and SYDVKM. V shed 2 bases, J shed 7 bases, and the junction held 5 bases outside the gene matches. The CDR3 loop reads CASSLPGTSIGELFF. DNA of the CDR3: TGTGCCAGCAGTTTACCCGGGACTAGCATCGGGGAGCTGTTTTTT.

The chain has TRBV7-9 and TRBJ1-2; 7 bases fit TRBD1. The V segment lost 5 bases and the J segment 1 base; nucleotides outside the gene matches: 10. This CDR3 has 16 residues. Germline V lookup: CDR1 SEHNR, CDR2 FQNEAQ (reference sequence). CDR3 residues: CASSTQTGDRNYGYTF. The CDR3 DNA is TGTGCCAGCAGCACCCAAACAGGGGATCGTAACTATGGCTACACCTTC.

The chain recombines TRBV2 with TRBJ2-1; TRBD2 matches at 7 bases. After removal of 3 bases from V and 0 bases from J, the junction contained 14 bases not matched to a gene. Germline V lookup: CDR1 SNHLY, CDR2 FYNNEI. CDR3 length: 19 amino acids. As DNA, the CDR3 is TGTGCCAGCAGTGACGCGGGAGAGATACCCTATTTCTCCTACAATGAGCAGTTCTTC. This codes for CASSDAGEIPYFSYNEQFF. Full variable domain (remainder filled in from reference TRBV2 and TRBJ2-1): EPEVTQTPSHQVTQMGQEVILRCVPISNHLYFYWYRQILGQKVEFLVSFYNNEISEKSEIFDDQFSVERPDGSNFTLKIRSTKLEDSAMYFCASSDAGEIPYFSYNEQFFGPGTRLTVL.